This T cell receptor beta chain was profiled in a study of blood T cells in healthy people across ages. Trimming removed 3 bases from V and 4 bases from J; junction bases left unmatched: 10. This CDR3 has 18 amino acids. A few counts support this clonotype. The use of a sample-barcoded 5' primer and a J-beta primer mix characterized a second PCR of about 7 to 12 cycles. Each cDNA molecule received a tag from a template-switch adaptor that had 12 random nucleotides. TCRdb ran MiXCR on the 5' RACE reads and lists one entry per CDR3 protein. The table records fewer than 1,200,000 distinct CDR3 sequences, around 27% of them present only once. The sample was also reused in another study, on T cells of mothers and their children. Per that paper: Added by the second PCR's M1S primer were sample barcodes and 2-4 random nucleotides.

The chain is built from TRBV12-3 or TRBV12-4 and TRBJ2-2; 11 positions agree with TRBD2. This receptor was identified in a girl under 10 years old in good health. Sequencing used blood. The CDR3 nucleotides read TGTGCCAGCAGTTTTGGACAGGCCCTAGCGGGGGGCACCGGGGAGCTGTTTTTT. Translating gives CASSFGQALAGGTGELFF.